The entry below describes one T cell receptor beta chain. Participants came from roughly 23 US areas, aged roughly 18 to 90 years. Within 2 weeks before study entry, exposed participants met a COVID-19 case. Germline V gives CDR1 LGHDT, CDR2 YNNKEL (reference sequence). The CDR3 is 15 residues long. V dropped 5 bases and J dropped 3; count of bases not matched to a gene: 7. Profiling relied on immunoSEQ multiplex PCR, and the TCRdb table lists in-frame clones only, not all of them. Of 240,000 or so clones in the sample, just under 90% were seen once. This specimen comes from a study of blood T cell repertoires in COVID-19.

The TCR sequence derives from a man between 50 and 59 years old who had been exposed to COVID-19. Specimen: PBMCs or T cells enriched from blood (not recorded which). This sequence joins TRBV3-1 (or the pseudogene TRBV3-2) and TRBJ2-7; 10 bases line up with TRBD1. CDR3 DNA sequence: TGTGCCAGCAGCAACGTCGGGACAGGGGTCTACGAGCAGTACTTC. Translation: CASSNVGTGVYEQYF.